Sequencing of this T cell receptor beta chain was carried out in a study of a mutant IDH1 vaccine in newly diagnosed glioma. On the study more broadly: Vaccine dosing followed radiotherapy by 4-6 weeks, or accompanied temozolomide cycles. Patients were pretreated with radiotherapy, temozolomide, or both, mostly both. Overall study findings and caveats: It was 85% to 95% of patients that developed vaccine-induced immune responses.

Per the germline V gene, CDR1 is GTSNPN and CDR2 is SVGIG (reference sequence). CDR3 size: 13 residues. Between the trimmed V and J ends, which lost 0 bases and 7 bases, there was a span of 13 bases. A note on this clone: The antigen is undetermined.

The time point: week 35, safety follow-up. Every single dose of the vaccine, 300 ug of mutant IDH1 20-mer peptide, came with topical imiquimod. Those who donated had recent WHO grade 3 or 4 IDH1-mutant, ATRX-lost astrocytomas. TCRdb's copy holds only in-frame clones and misses some; the assay was immunoSEQ multiplex PCR. Of about 50,000 clones in the sample, 85% to 95% are singletons; the top ten hold 2% to 2.5%. Sequenced material: PBMCs, taken from a glioma patient whose treatment included an IDH1 peptide vaccine. The receptor was isolated from a man aged 50 or older with glioma. The chain combines TRBV30 with TRBJ2-7; unclear D gene. CDR3 bases: TGTGCCTGGAGTGTACTCGGAGAAGGGGAGCAGTACTTC. It is translated as CAWSVLGEGEQYF.